This T cell receptor beta chain is drawn from a study of T cell repertoires in cytomegalovirus infection. About the research overall: Public TCR beta signatures were indicative of both CMV infection and a matching HLA type.

Findings and limits, study-wide: Dominant in the ex vivo response were TCR beta clonotypes restricted by HLA-C and specific for CMV. Cumulative public TCR beta family frequency identified carriers of CMV plus the relevant HLA.

The CDR3 is 14 amino acids. CDR1 is MNHNS, CDR2 SASEGT, per germline. V lost 10 bases and J 1 base, leaving 13 bases between the germline ends. In this sample, this clonotype turned up many times. Its target is not known. TCRdb fed the reads into MiXCR, producing one record per CDR3 protein. The sample shows 310,000 or so distinct CDR3 sequences, roughly a tenth of them seen only once. What was sequenced was PBMCs. The V call is TRBV6-1, the J call TRBJ1-4; D call uncertain. The TCR comes from a human donor in good health (CMV status not recorded). Some clones in this sample may be carry-over from other donors' samples. CDR3 sequence reads: CATGVDRTNEKLFF. The CDR3 DNA reads TGTGCCACCGGCGTGGACCGAACTAATGAAAAACTGTTTTTT.